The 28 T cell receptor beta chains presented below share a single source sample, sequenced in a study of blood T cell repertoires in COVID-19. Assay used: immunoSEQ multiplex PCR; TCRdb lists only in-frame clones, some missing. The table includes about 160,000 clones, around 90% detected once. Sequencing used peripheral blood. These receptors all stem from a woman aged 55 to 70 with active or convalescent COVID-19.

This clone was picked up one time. The CDR3: CASSPTGSSGGTMQYF. The CDR3 coding sequence is TGTGCCAGCAGCCCCACTGGGTCTAGCGGGGGAACAATGCAGTACTTC. The rearrangement uses TRBV3-1 (or the pseudogene TRBV3-2) and TRBJ2-7, with 10 bases fitting TRBD2. Germline V CDR1 and CDR2: LGHDT, YNNKEL (reference sequence). This CDR3 comprises 16 residues. The V segment lost 4 bases and the J segment 9 bases; nucleotides outside the gene matches: 15.

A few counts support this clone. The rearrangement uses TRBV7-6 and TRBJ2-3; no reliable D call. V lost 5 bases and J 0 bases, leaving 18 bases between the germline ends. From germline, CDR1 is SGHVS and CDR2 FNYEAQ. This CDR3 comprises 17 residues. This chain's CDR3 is CASSPIGSRASTDTQYF. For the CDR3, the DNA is TGTGCCAGCAGCCCGATCGGGTCTAGAGCCAGCACAGATACGCAGTATTTT.

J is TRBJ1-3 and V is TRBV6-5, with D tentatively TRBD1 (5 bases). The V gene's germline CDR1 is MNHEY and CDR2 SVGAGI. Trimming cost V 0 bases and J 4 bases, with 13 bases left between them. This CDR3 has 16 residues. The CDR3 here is CASSYSQGERGNTIYF. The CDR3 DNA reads TGTGCCAGCAGTTACTCCCAGGGTGAGCGAGGAAACACCATATATTTT.

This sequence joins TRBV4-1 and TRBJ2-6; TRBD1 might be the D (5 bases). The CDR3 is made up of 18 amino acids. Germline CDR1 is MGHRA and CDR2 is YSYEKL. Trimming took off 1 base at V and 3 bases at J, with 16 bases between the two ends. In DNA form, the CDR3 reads TGCGCCAGCAGCCAAGGGTCTCAGGGTAGTAATGGGGCCAACGTCCTGACTTTC. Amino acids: CASSQGSQGSNGANVLTF.

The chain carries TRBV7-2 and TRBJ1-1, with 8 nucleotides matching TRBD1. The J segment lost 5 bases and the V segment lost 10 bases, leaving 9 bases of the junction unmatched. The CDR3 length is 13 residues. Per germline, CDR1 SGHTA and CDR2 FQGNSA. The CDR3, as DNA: TGTGCCACCACCGGACAGGGAGGGACTGAAGCTTTCTTT. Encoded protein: CATTGQGGTEAFF.

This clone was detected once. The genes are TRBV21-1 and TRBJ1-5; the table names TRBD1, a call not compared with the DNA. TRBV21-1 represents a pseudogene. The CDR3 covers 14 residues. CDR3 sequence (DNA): TGTGCCAGCAGCAAAGGGCCTAGCAATCAGCCCCAGCATTTT. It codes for CASSKGPSNQPQHF.

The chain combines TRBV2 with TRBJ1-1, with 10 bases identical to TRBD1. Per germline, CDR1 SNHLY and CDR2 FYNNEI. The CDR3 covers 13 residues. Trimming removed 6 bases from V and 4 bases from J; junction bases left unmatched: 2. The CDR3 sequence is CASRDRGITEAFF. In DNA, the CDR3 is TGTGCCAGCAGGGACAGGGGGATCACTGAAGCTTTCTTT.

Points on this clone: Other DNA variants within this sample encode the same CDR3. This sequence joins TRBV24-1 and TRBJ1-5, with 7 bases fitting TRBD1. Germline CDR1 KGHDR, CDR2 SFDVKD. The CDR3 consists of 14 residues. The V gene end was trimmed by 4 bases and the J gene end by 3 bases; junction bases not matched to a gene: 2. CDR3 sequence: CATSETGVNQPQHF. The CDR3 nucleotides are TGTGCCACCAGTGAAACAGGGGTCAATCAGCCCCAGCATTTT.

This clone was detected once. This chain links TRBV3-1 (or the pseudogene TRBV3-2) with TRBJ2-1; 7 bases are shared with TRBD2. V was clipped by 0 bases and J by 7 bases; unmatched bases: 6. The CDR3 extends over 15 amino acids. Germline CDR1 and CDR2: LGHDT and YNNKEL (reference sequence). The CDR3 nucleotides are TGTGCCAGCAGCCAAGATTGGGGGGGGTGGAATGAGCAGTTCTTC. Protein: CASSQDWGGWNEQFF.

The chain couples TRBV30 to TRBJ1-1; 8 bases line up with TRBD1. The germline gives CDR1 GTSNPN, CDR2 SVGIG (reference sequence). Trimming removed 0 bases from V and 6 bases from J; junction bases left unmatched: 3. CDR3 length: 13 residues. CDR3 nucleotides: TGTGCCTGGAGTGTAGGACAGGGCGCTGAAGCTTTCTTT. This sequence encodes CAWSVGQGAEAFF.

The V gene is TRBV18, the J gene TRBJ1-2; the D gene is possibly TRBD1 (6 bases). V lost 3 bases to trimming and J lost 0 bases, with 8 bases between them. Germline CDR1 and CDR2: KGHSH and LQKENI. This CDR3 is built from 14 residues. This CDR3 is CASSPDRSNYGYTF. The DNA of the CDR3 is TGTGCCAGCTCACCGGACAGATCTAACTATGGCTACACCTTC.

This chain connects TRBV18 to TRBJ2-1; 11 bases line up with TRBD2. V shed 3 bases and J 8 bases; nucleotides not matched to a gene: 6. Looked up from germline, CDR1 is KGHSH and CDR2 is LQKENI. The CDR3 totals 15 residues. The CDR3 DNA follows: TGTGCCAGCTCACCCGGTAGCGGGGGGGCCGATGAGCAGTTCTTC. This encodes CASSPGSGGADEQFF.

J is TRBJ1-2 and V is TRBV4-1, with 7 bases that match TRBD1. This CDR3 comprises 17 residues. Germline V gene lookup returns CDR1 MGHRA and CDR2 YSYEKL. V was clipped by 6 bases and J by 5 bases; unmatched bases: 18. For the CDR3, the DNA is TGCGCCAGCAGGAGGGACAGCGACTTCTCTGGGGGGTATGGCTACACCTTC. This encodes CASRRDSDFSGGYGYTF.

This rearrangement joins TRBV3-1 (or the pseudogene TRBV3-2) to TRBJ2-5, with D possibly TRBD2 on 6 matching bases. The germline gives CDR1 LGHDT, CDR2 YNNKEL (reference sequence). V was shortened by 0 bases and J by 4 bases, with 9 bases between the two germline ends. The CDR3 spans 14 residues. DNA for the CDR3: TGTGCCAGCAGCCAAGATTGGGGAGGAGAGACCCAGTACTTC. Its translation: CASSQDWGGETQYF.

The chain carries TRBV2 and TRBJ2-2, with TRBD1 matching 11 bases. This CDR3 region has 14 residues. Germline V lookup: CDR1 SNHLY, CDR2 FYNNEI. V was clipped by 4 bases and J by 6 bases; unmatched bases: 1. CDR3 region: CASSGGQGAGELFF. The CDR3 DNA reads TGTGCCAGCAGTGGGGGACAGGGGGCCGGGGAGCTGTTTTTT.

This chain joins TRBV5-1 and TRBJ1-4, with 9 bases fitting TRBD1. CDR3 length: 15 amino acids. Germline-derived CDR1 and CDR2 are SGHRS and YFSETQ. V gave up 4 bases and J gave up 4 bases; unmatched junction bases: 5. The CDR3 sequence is CASSGLTGGNEKLFF. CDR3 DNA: TGCGCCAGCAGCGGATTGACAGGGGGTAATGAAAAACTGTTTTTT.

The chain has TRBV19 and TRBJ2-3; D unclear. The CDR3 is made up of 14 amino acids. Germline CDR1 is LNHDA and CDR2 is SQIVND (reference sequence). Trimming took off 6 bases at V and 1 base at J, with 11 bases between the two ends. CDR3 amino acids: CASSPLHGTDTQYF. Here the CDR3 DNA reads TGTGCCAGTAGCCCCTTACACGGCACAGATACGCAGTATTTT.

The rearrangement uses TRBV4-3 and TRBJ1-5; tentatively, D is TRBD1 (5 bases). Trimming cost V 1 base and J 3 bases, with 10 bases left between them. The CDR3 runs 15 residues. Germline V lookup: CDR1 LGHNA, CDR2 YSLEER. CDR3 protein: CASSQVPGINQPQHF. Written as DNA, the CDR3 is TGCGCCAGCAGCCAAGTCCCAGGGATCAATCAGCCCCAGCATTTT.

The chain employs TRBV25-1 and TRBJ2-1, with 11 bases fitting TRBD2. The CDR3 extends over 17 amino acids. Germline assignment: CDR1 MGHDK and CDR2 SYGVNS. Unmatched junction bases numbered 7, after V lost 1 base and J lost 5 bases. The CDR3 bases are TGTGCCAGCAGTGAATCGACTAGCGGGGCTCTTAACAATGAGCAGTTCTTC. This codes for CASSESTSGALNNEQFF.

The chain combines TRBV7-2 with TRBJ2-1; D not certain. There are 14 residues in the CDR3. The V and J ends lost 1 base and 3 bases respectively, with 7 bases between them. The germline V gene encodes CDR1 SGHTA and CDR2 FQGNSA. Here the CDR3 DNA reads TGTGCCAGCAGCTTAGAGAACTACTACAATGAGCAGTTCTTC. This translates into CASSLENYYNEQFF.

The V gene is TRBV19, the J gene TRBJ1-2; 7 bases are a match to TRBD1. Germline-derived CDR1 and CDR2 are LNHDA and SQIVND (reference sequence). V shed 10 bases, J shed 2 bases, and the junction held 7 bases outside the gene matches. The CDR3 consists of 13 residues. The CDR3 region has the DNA TGTGCCACACAGGACAGGACCAACTATGGCTACACCTTC. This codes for CATQDRTNYGYTF.

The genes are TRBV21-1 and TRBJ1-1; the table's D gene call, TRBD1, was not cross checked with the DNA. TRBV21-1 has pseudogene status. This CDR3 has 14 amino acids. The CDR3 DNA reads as TGTGCCAGCAGCAAATCCAGGGGGCCCACTGAAGCTTTCTTT. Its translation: CASSKSRGPTEAFF.

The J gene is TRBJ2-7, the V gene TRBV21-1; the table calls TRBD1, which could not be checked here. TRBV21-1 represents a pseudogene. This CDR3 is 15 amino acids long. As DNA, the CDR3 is TGTGCCAGCAGCAAAGGTGGGCCTGCGCCCTACGAGCAGTACTTC. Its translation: CASSKGGPAPYEQYF.

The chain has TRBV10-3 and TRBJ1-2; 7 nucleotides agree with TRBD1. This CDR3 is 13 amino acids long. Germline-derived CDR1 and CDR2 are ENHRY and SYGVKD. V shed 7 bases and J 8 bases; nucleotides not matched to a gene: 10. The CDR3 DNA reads TGTGCCATCATGCCCGGGACAGAGGCCGGCTACACCTTC. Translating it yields CAIMPGTEAGYTF.

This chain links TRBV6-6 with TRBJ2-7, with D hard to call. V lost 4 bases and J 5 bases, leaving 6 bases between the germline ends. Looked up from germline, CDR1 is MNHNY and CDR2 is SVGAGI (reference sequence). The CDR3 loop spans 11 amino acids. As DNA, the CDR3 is TGTGCCAGCAGTTCGGGTAACGAGCAGTACTTC. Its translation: CASSSGNEQYF.

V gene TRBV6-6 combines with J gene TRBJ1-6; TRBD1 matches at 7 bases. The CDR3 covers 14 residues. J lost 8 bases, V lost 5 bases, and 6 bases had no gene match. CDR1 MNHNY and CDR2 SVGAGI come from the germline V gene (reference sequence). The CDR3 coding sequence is TGTGCCAGCAGTCGACAGGGAATAGATTCACCCCTCCACTTT. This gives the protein CASSRQGIDSPLHF.

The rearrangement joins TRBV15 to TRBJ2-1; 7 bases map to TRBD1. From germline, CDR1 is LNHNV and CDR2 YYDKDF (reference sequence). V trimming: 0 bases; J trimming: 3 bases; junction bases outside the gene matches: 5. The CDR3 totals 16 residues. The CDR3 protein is CATSREGTDYYNEQFF. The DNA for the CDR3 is TGTGCCACCAGCAGAGAAGGGACAGATTACTACAATGAGCAGTTCTTC.

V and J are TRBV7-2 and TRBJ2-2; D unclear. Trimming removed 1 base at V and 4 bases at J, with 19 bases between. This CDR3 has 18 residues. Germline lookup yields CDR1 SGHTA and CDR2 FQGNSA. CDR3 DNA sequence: TGTGCCAGCAGCTTAGGCGTTCTTCTGGGCTACGGCACCGGGGAGCTGTTTTTT. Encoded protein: CASSLGVLLGYGTGELFF.